This TCR beta chain was obtained from a study of cytomegalovirus exposure and HLA in healthy donors. The study, taken as a whole, reports: Common viral pathogens (according to a later analysis) appeared linked to several of the most significant clusters. In a later analysis, 15,000 to 20,000 TCR beta sequences were associated with HLA alleles at 0.05 false discovery rate.

60 Vbeta and 13 Jbeta primers were used in PCR. Data came from immunoSEQ multiplex PCR; TCRdb stores just in-frame clones and leaves some out. The sample consists of about 150,000 clones, around 72% of them appearing once. CDR3 length: 16 amino acids. Germline V lookup: CDR1 LNHNV, CDR2 YYDKDF (reference sequence). The V and J ends lost 1 base and 6 bases respectively, with 17 bases between them. As to this clone: Antigen: not known.

The V call is TRBV15, the J call TRBJ2-3; TRBD2 is a possible D gene (5 bases). This clonotype was obtained from a man aged 35 to 55 in good health and CMV-seronegative. The material sequenced was PBMCs. The CDR3 DNA reads as TGTGCCACCAGCAGAGGGACCGGACTGTCATCGGATACGCAGTATTTT. It yields the protein CATSRGTGLSSDTQYF.